These 3 T cell receptor beta chains were all obtained from the same sample, sequenced in a study of cytomegalovirus exposure and HLA in healthy donors. 60 Vbeta and 13 Jbeta primers were used in PCR. TCRdb keeps only in-frame clones here, not all; method: immunoSEQ multiplex PCR. The repertoire holds under 80,000 clones, approximately 67% seen once, with just over 2% in the top ten. Sequenced input: PBMCs. The receptors derive from a woman in her 30s in good health and CMV-seronegative.

V and J are TRBV6-5 and TRBJ1-2; D is perhaps TRBD1 (6 bases). Germline loops: CDR1 MNHEY, CDR2 SVGAGI. The length of the CDR3 is 15 residues. The ends were cut back, 5 bases at V and 8 bases at J, with 21 bases in the middle. The CDR3 coding sequence is TGTGCCAGCAGTCGTACAGGGTGGGGGGAGGGGGGCTACACCTTC. Its translation: CASSRTGWGEGGYTF.

The chain combines TRBV12-5 with TRBJ2-5; D is perhaps TRBD1 (6 bases). Germline CDR1 LGHNT, CDR2 FRNRAP. Trimming shortened V by 4 bases and J by 1 base, and 10 bases separated the two germline ends. CDR3 length: 14 residues. The CDR3 is CASGWDTSQETQYF. The CDR3 bases are TGTGCTAGTGGTTGGGACACAAGCCAAGAGACCCAGTACTTC.

V is TRBV4-1 and J is TRBJ2-2; D is ambiguous. Germline-derived CDR1 and CDR2 are MGHRA and YSYEKL. This CDR3 has 15 amino acids. V was shortened by 2 bases and J by 0 bases, with 7 bases between the two germline ends. The CDR3 nucleotides are TGCGCCAGCAGCCAAAATACAGCGAACACCGGGGAGCTGTTTTTT. Its protein is CASSQNTANTGELFF.